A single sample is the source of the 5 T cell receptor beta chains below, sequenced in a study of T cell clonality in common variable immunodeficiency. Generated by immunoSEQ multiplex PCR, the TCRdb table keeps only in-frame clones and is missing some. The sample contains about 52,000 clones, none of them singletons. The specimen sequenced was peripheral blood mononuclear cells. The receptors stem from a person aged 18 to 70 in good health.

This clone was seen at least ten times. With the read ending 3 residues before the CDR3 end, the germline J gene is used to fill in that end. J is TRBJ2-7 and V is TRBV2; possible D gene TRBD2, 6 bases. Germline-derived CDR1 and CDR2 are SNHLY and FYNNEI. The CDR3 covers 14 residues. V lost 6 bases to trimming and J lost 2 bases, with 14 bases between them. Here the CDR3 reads CASRVSSAAYEQYF. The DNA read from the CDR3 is TGTGCCAGCAGGGTTTCTAGCGCTGCCTACGAG.

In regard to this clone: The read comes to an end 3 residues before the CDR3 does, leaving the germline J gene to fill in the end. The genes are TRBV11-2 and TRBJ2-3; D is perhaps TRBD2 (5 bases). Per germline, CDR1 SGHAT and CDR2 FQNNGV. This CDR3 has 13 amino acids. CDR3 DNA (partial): TGTGCCAGCCGGGGAGCGGAACAAGAGACG. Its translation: CASRGAEQET. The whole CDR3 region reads CASRGAEQETQYF.

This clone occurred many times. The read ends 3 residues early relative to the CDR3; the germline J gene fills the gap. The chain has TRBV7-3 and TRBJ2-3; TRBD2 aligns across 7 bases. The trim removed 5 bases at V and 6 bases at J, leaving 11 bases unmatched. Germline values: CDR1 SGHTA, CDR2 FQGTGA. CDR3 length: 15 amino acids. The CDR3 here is CASSVLAGAPDTQYF. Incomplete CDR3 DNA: TGTGCCAGCAGCGTCCTGGCGGGAGCCCCCGATACG.

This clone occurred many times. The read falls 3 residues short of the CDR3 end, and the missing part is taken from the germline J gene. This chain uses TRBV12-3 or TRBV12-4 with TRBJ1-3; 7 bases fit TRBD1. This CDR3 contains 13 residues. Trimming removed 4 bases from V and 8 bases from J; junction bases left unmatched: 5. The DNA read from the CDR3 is TGTGCCAGCAGTTCGACAGGGTGGGACACC. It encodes CASSSTGWDT. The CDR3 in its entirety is CASSSTGWDTIYF.

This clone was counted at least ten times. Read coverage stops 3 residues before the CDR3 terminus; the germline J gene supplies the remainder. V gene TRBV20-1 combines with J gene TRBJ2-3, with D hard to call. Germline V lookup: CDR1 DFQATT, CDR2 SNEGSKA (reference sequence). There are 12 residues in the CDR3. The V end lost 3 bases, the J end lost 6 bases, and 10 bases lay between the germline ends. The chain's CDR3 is CSASQAVDTQYF. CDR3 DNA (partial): TGCAGTGCTAGTCAGGCCGTCGATACG.